One TCR beta chain is described in this entry. Its antigen is still unknown. The assay was run at survey level. Authors' processing steps: Productive clonotypes were detectable down to 2.59 x 10-5 frequency. Method: immunoSEQ multiplex PCR; TCRdb's copy keeps in-frame clones and lacks some. Clone size and the V and J calls come from that table; the DNA yielded D and trimming. This table holds around 35,000 clones, approximately 81% found once. The CDR3 runs to 16 residues. CDR1 is SGHNT, CDR2 YYREEE, per germline (reference sequence). V shed 5 bases and J 0 bases; nucleotides not matched to a gene: 5. This sample is drawn from a study of STAT5B mutations in CD4+ large granular lymphocyte leukemia. Notes on the study in general: Higher CD4+ than CD8+ T-LGLL clonality might reflect small sample size. No patients shared main leukemic clonotypes, though approximately 26% appeared at low frequency elsewhere.

Sequenced material: CD4+ T cells from blood buffy coats. The TCR was taken from a human donor in good health. The chain combines TRBV5-4 with TRBJ2-6; 7 nucleotides agree with TRBD1. The CDR3 DNA reads TGTGCCAGCAGTGGACAGGCGCCCTCTGGGGCCAACGTCCTGACTTTC. Translated: CASSGQAPSGANVLTF. The full variable domain, its missing parts supplied by reference TRBV5-4 and TRBJ2-6, is ETGVTQSPTHLIKTRGQQVTLRCSSQSGHNTVSWYQQALGQGPQFIFQYYREEENGRGNFPPRFSGLQFPNYSSELNVNALELDDSALYLCASSGQAPSGANVLTFGAGSRLTVL.